The rows below give T cell receptor beta chains drawn from one sample of a study of shared clonotypes between healthy human individuals. Repertoires were generated with immunoSEQ multiplex PCR, while TCRdb's copy carries only in-frame clones and drops some. Seen here are roughly 1,600,000 clones, approximately 98.5% observed once, and the top ten hold around 0.33%. The sequenced sample was naive CD4+ T cells sorted from blood. Every receptor here comes from a man in his thirties or forties in good health. Each CDR3 is given with its conserved first and last residue. A D gene is named only where the DNA matches it firmly. Clone size is not always given. Where it is, it says once, few, many or a class for expanded clones.

d_call: TRBD1
v_call: TRBV28
clone_size: .
cdr3_length: 15
j_call: TRBJ1-2
cdr3_nt: TGTGCCAGCAGGACAGGGTCCCTAAATAACTATGGCTACACCTTC
cdr3_aa: CASRTGSLNNYGYTF

d_call: TRBD2
v_call: TRBV7-3
clone_size: .
cdr3_length: 14
j_call: TRBJ2-7
cdr3_nt: TGTGCCAGCAGCTCCGTAGCGGGACCCTACGAGCAGTACTTC
cdr3_aa: CASSSVAGPYEQYF

d_call: TRBD1
v_call: TRBV10-3
clone_size: once
cdr3_length: 13
j_call: TRBJ1-1
cdr3_nt: TGTGCCATCAACAGACAGGGAAACACTGAAGCTTTCTTT
cdr3_aa: CAINRQGNTEAFF

d_call: .
v_call: TRBV18
clone_size: .
cdr3_length: 14
j_call: TRBJ2-5
cdr3_nt: TGTGCCAGCTCACCGTGGGGGTTACAAGAGACCCAGTACTTC
cdr3_aa: CASSPWGLQETQYF

d_call: TRBD1
v_call: TRBV5-6
clone_size: .
cdr3_length: 15
j_call: TRBJ1-5
cdr3_nt: TGTGCCAGCAGCTTGGGGACAGGGGCACGACAGCCCCAGCATTTT
cdr3_aa: CASSLGTGARQPQHF

d_call: .
v_call: TRBV11-3
clone_size: .
cdr3_length: 16
j_call: TRBJ2-7
cdr3_nt: TGTGCCAGCAGCCCAGGTCAGGGGTCCGCGTCCTACGAGCAGTACTTC
cdr3_aa: CASSPGQGSASYEQYF

d_call: .
v_call: TRBV4-2
clone_size: .
cdr3_length: 16
j_call: TRBJ2-6
cdr3_nt: TGTGCCAGCAGCCAACCCTGGACCTCCGGGGCCAACGTCCTGACTTTC
cdr3_aa: CASSQPWTSGANVLTF

d_call: TRBD2
v_call: TRBV25-1
clone_size: .
cdr3_length: 16
j_call: TRBJ2-3
cdr3_nt: TGTGCCAGCAGGGGAGGAGTAGCGGGAGTCCGAGATACGCAGTATTTT
cdr3_aa: CASRGGVAGVRDTQYF

d_call: .
v_call: TRBV14
clone_size: .
cdr3_length: 14
j_call: TRBJ2-2
cdr3_nt: TGTGCCAGCAGAACTGCCCCGAACACCGGGGAGCTGTTTTTT
cdr3_aa: CASRTAPNTGELFF

d_call: TRBD1
v_call: TRBV9
clone_size: .
cdr3_length: 18
j_call: TRBJ2-7
cdr3_nt: TGTGCCAGCAGCGTAAAAGCCGGAAACAGGGGGGTTGCCTACGAGCAGTACTTC
cdr3_aa: CASSVKAGNRGVAYEQYF

d_call: .
v_call: TRBV14
clone_size: .
cdr3_length: 12
j_call: TRBJ2-1
cdr3_nt: TGTGCCAGCAGCTCTCACATCTTCGGGCAGTTCTTC
cdr3_aa: CASSSHIFGQFF

d_call: TRBD2
v_call: TRBV5-5
clone_size: .
cdr3_length: 12
j_call: TRBJ2-1
cdr3_nt: TGTGCCAGCAGCGTGCAACTAGCGGAGCAGTTCTTC
cdr3_aa: CASSVQLAEQFF

d_call: .
v_call: TRBV30
clone_size: .
cdr3_length: 12
j_call: TRBJ2-1
cdr3_nt: TGTGCCTGGAGCCCAAGCGGGTATGAGCAGTTCTTC
cdr3_aa: CAWSPSGYEQFF

d_call: TRBD2
v_call: TRBV6-5
clone_size: .
cdr3_length: 15
j_call: TRBJ2-3
cdr3_nt: TGTGCCAGCAGCTCCCCCAGCGGGAACACAGATACGCAGTATTTT
cdr3_aa: CASSSPSGNTDTQYF

d_call: TRBD1
v_call: TRBV6-5
clone_size: .
cdr3_length: 14
j_call: TRBJ1-2
cdr3_nt: TGTGCCAGCAGTTTACAGGGGTCCCCGTTTGGCTACACCTTC
cdr3_aa: CASSLQGSPFGYTF

d_call: TRBD1
v_call: TRBV27
clone_size: .
cdr3_length: 17
j_call: TRBJ1-4
cdr3_nt: TGTGCCAGCACCCGCCTGGGACAGCACCCCGGTGGGGAAAAACTGTTTTTT
cdr3_aa: CASTRLGQHPGGEKLFF

d_call: .
v_call: TRBV11-2
clone_size: .
cdr3_length: 14
j_call: TRBJ1-4
cdr3_nt: TGTGCCAGCAGCTTCTTTAGATTTAATGAAAAACTGTTTTTT
cdr3_aa: CASSFFRFNEKLFF

d_call: .
v_call: TRBV9
clone_size: .
cdr3_length: 17
j_call: TRBJ1-2
cdr3_nt: TGTGCCAGCAGCGTTTTCGTCACAAACGACCTGGCCTATGGCTACACCTTC
cdr3_aa: CASSVFVTNDLAYGYTF

d_call: TRBD1
v_call: TRBV7-2
clone_size: .
cdr3_length: 15
j_call: TRBJ2-1
cdr3_nt: TGTGCCAGCAGCAACCGGGACAGAAGCCACAATGAGCAGTTCTTC
cdr3_aa: CASSNRDRSHNEQFF

d_call: .
v_call: TRBV19
clone_size: .
cdr3_length: 13
j_call: TRBJ2-2
cdr3_nt: TGTGCCAGTAGTATGTCAGGGGTCGGGGAGCTGTTTTTT
cdr3_aa: CASSMSGVGELFF

d_call: .
v_call: TRBV7-3
clone_size: .
cdr3_length: 13
j_call: TRBJ1-1
cdr3_nt: TGTGCCAGCAGCCTTGACGTGAACACTGAAGCTTTCTTT
cdr3_aa: CASSLDVNTEAFF